Below, 5 T cell receptor beta chains from the same sample are listed, as sequenced in a study of blood T cell repertoires in COVID-19. Sequenced by immunoSEQ multiplex PCR; TCRdb stores in-frame clones only, minus some. The profile shows 330,000 or so clones, around 90% of them singletons. Sequencing used PBMCs or T cells enriched from blood (not recorded which). These receptors were taken from a man aged 25 to 40 who had recovered from COVID-19.

The chain has TRBV9 and TRBJ1-1; 7 positions agree with TRBD1. The CDR3 spans 15 residues. The trim removed 4 bases at V and 0 bases at J, leaving 6 bases unmatched. The germline gives CDR1 SGDLS, CDR2 YYNGEE. CDR3 region: CASSTETGMNTEAFF. The CDR3 DNA follows: TGTGCCAGCAGCACAGAGACAGGGATGAACACTGAAGCTTTCTTT.

V gene TRBV28 combines with J gene TRBJ2-5, with D possibly matching TRBD1 (5 bases). V was trimmed by 3 bases and J by 5 bases, leaving 13 bases between them. Germline CDR1 MDHEN, CDR2 SYDVKM. This CDR3 contains 14 residues. CDR3 region: CASSFEGAGETQYF. In nucleotides, the CDR3 is TGTGCCAGCAGTTTTGAAGGGGCCGGCGAGACCCAGTACTTC. Full variable domain (rest looked up from reference TRBV28 and TRBJ2-5): DVKVTQSSRYLVKRTGEKVFLECVQDMDHENMFWYRQDPGLGLRLIYFSYDVKMKEKGDIPEGYSVSREKKERFSLILESASTNQTSMYLCASSFEGAGETQYFGPGTRLLVL.

This sequence joins TRBV5-1 and TRBJ1-1; D not certain. The germline V gene encodes CDR1 SGHRS and CDR2 YFSETQ. V was shortened by 2 bases and J by 4 bases, with 9 bases between the two germline ends. The CDR3 is made up of 13 amino acids. The CDR3 loop reads CASSFGVGTEAFF. CDR3 sequence (DNA): TGCGCCAGCAGCTTCGGGGTGGGCACTGAAGCTTTCTTT.

The rearrangement uses TRBV4-1 and TRBJ2-7; possibly TRBD2 for D (5 bases). Between the trimmed V and J ends, which lost 3 bases and 3 bases, there was a span of 12 bases. Germline CDR1 MGHRA, CDR2 YSYEKL. CDR3 size: 14 residues. The CDR3 here is CASSQGVSLYEQYF. CDR3 nucleotide sequence: TGCGCCAGCAGCCAGGGAGTATCCCTCTACGAGCAGTACTTC.

The chain employs TRBV5-1 and TRBJ1-2; TRBD1 agrees at 9 bases. With V trimmed by 4 bases and J by 2 bases, 6 bases remained unmatched. The CDR3 sequence is 15 residues long. CDR1 is SGHRS and CDR2 is YFSETQ in the germline V gene. The CDR3 sequence: CASSLSGTGNYGYTF. In DNA, the CDR3 is TGCGCCAGCAGCCTCTCCGGGACAGGGAACTATGGCTACACCTTC.